This TCR beta chain was sequenced for a study of CD8 T cells in Susac syndrome. Losses at the gene ends were 3 bases for V and 4 bases for J; bases not matched to a gene: 2. Per the germline V gene, CDR1 is GTSNPN and CDR2 is SVGIG (reference sequence). This CDR3 is built from 13 residues. Random hexamers primed reverse transcription of about 0.5 to 1 ug RNA. Using its own MiXCR run on the immunoSEQ multiplex PCR reads, TCRdb lists one record per CDR3 protein. The repertoire holds some 200,000 distinct CDR3 sequences, 95% seen once, with approximately 0.1% in the top ten. In its sample, this clonotype was seen once.

What was sequenced was CD4+ T cells from PBMCs. This chain uses TRBV30 with TRBJ1-1; 10 positions agree with TRBD1. The TCR sequence derives from a human donor with Susac syndrome. CDR3 amino acids: CAWSRDRGTEAFF. CDR3 nucleotides: TGTGCCTGGAGCCGGGACAGGGGCACTGAAGCTTTCTTT.